This T cell receptor (beta chain) appears in the sequencing data of a study of T cells in localized non-small cell lung cancer. The study's findings and limits: Uninvolved adjacent lung had higher T cell clonality than tumor and all other tissues.

In this sample, this clone turned up once. The antigen is undetermined. The V end was cut by 4 bases, the J end by 2 bases, with 12 bases between. The V gene's germline CDR1 is SGHTS and CDR2 YDEGEE. The CDR3 spans 15 residues. Profiling relied on immunoSEQ multiplex PCR, and the TCRdb table lists in-frame clones only, not all of them. The repertoire holds 90,000 to 100,000 clones, with under 95% as singletons. This chain connects TRBV5-8 to TRBJ2-2; D is possibly TRBD1 or TRBD2 (6 bases each). Sequencing was performed on PBMCs, taken before any cancer treatment. This clonotype was sampled from a woman aged 40 to 75 with stage II squamous cell lung carcinoma. CDR3 loop: CASSRGTFNTGELFF. The CDR3 nucleotides read TGTGCCAGCAGCCGCGGGACATTTAACACCGGGGAGCTGTTTTTT.